One TCR beta chain is described in this entry. Its antigen specificity is not known. It has no much larger one-base neighbor in the sample; base qualities were not kept. The CDR3 regions of human TCRbeta chains were subjected to immunosequencing. The paper's data handling went like this. TCRs in the repertoires were matched against a reference library of SARS-CoV-2-specific TCRs that had been generated with the MIRA antigen-specificity platform. Breadth was defined as the fraction of unique TCRs that were SARS-CoV-2-associated, and depth was defined as the fraction of total T cells that were SARS-CoV-2-associated. Each spike-specific TCR was assigned to its reactive spike region and to a CD4 or CD8 class using the MIRA data. Log10-transformed breadth and depth values were compared by one-way ANOVA with Sidak's multiple comparisons tests. TCRdb stores this immuneACCESS table with in-frame sequences only. Part of the clones is absent; in the studies checked, under half of the shortfall reflects unresolved V genes, and no reason is known for the rest. The D gene and trimming were derived from the DNA, and the V and J assignments and clone size from that table. The sample data list about 94,000 clones, and 85% of these were observed just once. The top ten clonotypes cover 4.5% of the sample.

The CDR3, from cysteine to phenylalanine, totals 15 residues. Only CDR3 DNA remains: 45 bases, in frame from the first base. The germline V gene encodes CDR1 MGHRA and CDR2 YSYEKL. Trimming removed 4 bases from V and 3 bases from J; the gene matches leave 8 bases unexplained. The time point label corresponds to: about 28 days (+/-7) after the second vaccine dose. AZD1222 recipients with second doses at about 4 weeks or about 12 weeks were pooled, because spike-specific TCR depth and breadth did not differ between schedules. Samples from vaccinated people were obtained from the UK trials COV001 and COV002, which included a single-blind randomized controlled phase 2/3 trial of AZD1222 (ChAdOx1 nCoV-19) in healthy adults. For TCRbeta chain sequencing, PBMC samples were collected from trial participants at day 0 and at day 28 after the second dose. This sample was taken from a study of T cell responses to AZD1222 COVID-19 vaccine listed by TCRdb under 2021. About the full investigation: TCR sequencing covered approximately 230 trial participants: nearly 210 given two doses of AZD1222 and 26 given two doses of MenACWY control vaccine. Trial participants were enrolled into age subgroups of 18-55, 56-69 and 70-plus years, which contained approximately 150, 28 and 58 TCR-sequenced participants, respectively.

Results the study describes overall, beyond this receptor: Because no day 14 peak-response samples were available, repertoires were characterized only after the peak T cell response. Conclusions about previously exposed vaccinees are limited because only six or seven AZD1222 recipients were SARS-CoV-2 seropositive at baseline. The 56-69-year group was small, and its depth increase did not reach significance, likely because of low power. Nearly half of unique spike-specific TCRs reportedly recognized epitopes outside regions mutated in the B.1.351 and B.1.1.7 variants. The whole spike protein was spanned by vaccine-associated CD4 TCRs, and dominant responses were seen in regions 160-218 and 743-854. After two AZD1222 doses, spike-specific TCR breadth and depth were significantly higher than at day 0 and than in MenACWY recipients. Participants were mostly white British, with more females than males. The authors suggested clonal diversity may have been underestimated.

The sample in question was peripheral blood, obtained 28 days after the second AZD1222 dose. The receptor was derived from an adult who received the AZD1222 COVID-19 vaccine. The chain is assembled from TRBV4-1 and TRBJ2-7; a stretch of 8 junction bases matches TRBD2. The DNA is as follows: TGCGCCAGCAGCCCGCAGCGGGGGCAAAACTACGAGCAGTACTTC. Translated, it reads CASSPQRGQNYEQYF.